The rows below give T cell receptor beta chains drawn from one sample of a study of T cell responses to AZD1222 COVID-19 vaccine. The assay was immunoSEQ multiplex PCR, and TCRdb's table has in-frame clones only and misses some. The sample yields over 80,000 clones, 75% to 90% seen once. The material was peripheral blood, obtained on day 0 of AZD1222 vaccination. Receptor source: an adult in good health. The CDR3 runs from the conserved cysteine through the conserved F or W. A D gene is named only where the DNA matches it firmly. A clone size is listed for some rows: how often the clone was seen (once, few, many), or a class if it is expanded.

few	TRBD2	TRBV7-6	TRBJ2-7	13	CASRGREWDEQYF	TGTGCCAGCAGGGGGCGGGAGTGGGACGAGCAGTACTTC
NA	TRBD2	TRBV11-2	TRBJ2-1	17	CASSSISTSGSYNEQFF	TGTGCCAGCAGCTCCATCTCCACTAGCGGCTCCTACAATGAGCAGTTCTTC
NA	TRBD1	TRBV24-1	TRBJ2-3	13	CATGTGSTDTQYF	TGTGCCACTGGGACAGGCTCCACAGATACGCAGTATTTT
NA	NA	TRBV19	TRBJ2-7	16	CASSRGAGIGTYEQYF	TGTGCCAGTAGTAGGGGAGCCGGCATCGGAACCTACGAGCAGTACTTC
once	NA	TRBV28	TRBJ2-3	15	CASSTSGYSTDTQYF	TGTGCCAGCAGTACCAGCGGGTATAGCACAGATACGCAGTATTTT
NA	NA	TRBV6-5	TRBJ2-5	13	CASSYADDGTQYF	TGTGCCAGCAGTTACGCTGACGATGGGACCCAGTACTTC
NA	TRBD1	TRBV27	TRBJ2-3	15	CASSFPGQGTDTQYF	TGTGCCAGCAGTTTCCCGGGACAGGGGACAGATACGCAGTATTTT
NA	NA	TRBV19	TRBJ1-3	15	CASSTSGASGNTIYF	TGTGCCAGTAGTACGTCGGGGGCCTCTGGAAACACCATATATTTT
NA	NA	TRBV7-8	TRBJ2-7	13	CASSRGGVYEQYF	TGTGCCAGCAGCCGAGGCGGCGTCTACGAGCAGTACTTC
NA	NA	TRBV6-5	TRBJ1-1	11	CASRTTELAFF	TGTGCCAGCAGGACGACCGAGCTAGCTTTCTTT
once	TRBD2	TRBV5-1	TRBJ2-1	13	CASDTGTTNEQFF	TGCGCCAGCGACACCGGGACTACGAATGAGCAGTTCTTC
NA	NA	TRBV11-3	TRBJ2-1	17	CASSLGAGPSSYNEQFF	TGTGCCAGCAGCCTCGGAGCGGGCCCAAGCTCCTACAATGAGCAGTTCTTC
NA	NA	TRBV6-2/TRBV6-3	TRBJ1-5	14	CASSQGPVIQPQHF	TGTGCCAGCAGCCAGGGTCCGGTTATTCAGCCCCAGCATTTT
NA	NA	TRBV10-3	TRBJ1-1	12	CAIKTVSAEAFF	TGTGCCATCAAAACGGTTTCCGCTGAAGCTTTCTTT
NA	TRBD1	TRBV7-2	TRBJ1-2	13	CASSWDSNYGYTF	TGTGCCAGCAGCTGGGACAGCAACTATGGCTACACCTTC